The 21 T cell receptor beta chains below were found in one sample sequenced in a study of T cell responses to AZD1222 COVID-19 vaccine. The table came from immunoSEQ multiplex PCR; TCRdb's copy has only in-frame clones and leaves some out. Among 150,000 or so clones listed, roughly nine tenths were seen once. Sequenced material: peripheral blood, taken 28 days after the second AZD1222 dose. These receptors all stem from an adult who received the AZD1222 COVID-19 vaccine.

The chain combines TRBV19 with TRBJ1-2; the D gene is possibly TRBD1 (5 bases). Trimming left V 1 base short and J 6 bases short, with 12 bases between. The length of the CDR3 is 14 residues. Germline CDR1 is LNHDA and CDR2 is SQIVND (reference sequence). CDR3 bases: TGTGCCAGTAGTATAGTAGGCAGGGTGGATGGCTACACCTTC. This gives the protein CASSIVGRVDGYTF.

This chain joins TRBV3-1 (or the pseudogene TRBV3-2) and TRBJ2-3; D is possibly TRBD1 or TRBD2 (5 bases each). Germline CDR1 reads LGHDT; CDR2 reads YNNKEL (reference sequence). The V gene lost 4 bases and the J gene lost 2 bases, with 13 bases spanning the gap. CDR3 length: 15 residues. The CDR3 DNA reads as TGTGCCAGCAGCCTCAGGGACCCTTCCACAGATACGCAGTATTTT. This codes for CASSLRDPSTDTQYF.

The chain uses TRBV20-1 and TRBJ1-1, with D perhaps TRBD1 (6 bases). The CDR3 is 11 amino acids. V lost 3 bases, J lost 7 bases, and 9 bases lay in between. CDR1 and CDR2 (germline): DFQATT, SNEGSKA (reference sequence). The chain's CDR3 is CSASRTVEAFF. The CDR3 bases are TGCAGTGCTAGTAGGACAGTTGAAGCTTTCTTT.

V and J are TRBV5-4 and TRBJ1-2; the match to TRBD1 covers 10 bases. Trimming removed 4 bases from V and 1 base from J; junction bases left unmatched: 7. CDR1 and CDR2 (germline): SGHNT, YYREEE (reference sequence). The CDR3 covers 16 residues. The CDR3 DNA is TGTGCCAGCAGCCCGGACAGGGGGACCTATAACTATGGCTACACCTTC. It specifies CASSPDRGTYNYGYTF.

This clone was counted a single time. CDR3 amino acids: CASSLSGGYTGELFF. The CDR3 DNA reads TGTGCCAGCAGTTTAAGCGGGGGATACACCGGGGAGCTGTTTTTT. V and J are TRBV28 and TRBJ2-2; 8 bases map to TRBD2. With 2 bases clipped from V and 3 bases from J, the junction kept 2 bases outside the gene matches. CDR3 length: 15 amino acids. In germline, CDR1 is MDHEN, CDR2 SYDVKM.

A few counts support this clone. The chain couples TRBV24-1 to TRBJ2-2; D is perhaps TRBD1 (6 bases). This CDR3 is built from 16 residues. V was trimmed by 5 bases and J by 4 bases, leaving 16 bases between them. Germline V gene lookup returns CDR1 KGHDR and CDR2 SFDVKD. This chain's CDR3 is CATSVGAAQSTGELFF. CDR3 DNA: TGTGCCACCAGTGTGGGGGCCGCGCAGAGCACCGGGGAGCTGTTTTTT.

The gene calls are TRBV5-4 and TRBJ1-4, with TRBD1 identical over 9 bases. Germline-derived CDR1 and CDR2 are SGHNT and YYREEE (reference sequence). The length of the CDR3 is 17 residues. With V trimmed by 4 bases and J by 7 bases, 14 bases remained unmatched. CDR3 bases: TGTGCCAGCAGCAAGCAGATACCGGGACAGGGTGGTGAAAAACTGTTTTTT. Protein: CASSKQIPGQGGEKLFF.

V gene TRBV6-5 combines with J gene TRBJ2-5, with no clear D. Trimming stripped 0 bases from V and 2 bases from J, with 7 bases between. This CDR3 is 14 amino acids long. Germline V CDR1 and CDR2: MNHEY, SVGAGI. The CDR3 DNA follows: TGTGCCAGCAGTTACTCGATCCCACAAGAGACCCAGTACTTC. It translates to CASSYSIPQETQYF.

The chain links TRBV7-2 to TRBJ1-6; D may be TRBD1 (6 bases). CDR1 SGHTA and CDR2 FQGNSA come from the germline V gene. The CDR3 consists of 15 residues. The germline V and J ends were trimmed by 6 bases and 7 bases, with 16 bases remaining between them. Written as DNA, the CDR3 is TGTGCCAGCAGGCGGGGGGGGGCTGGCAATTCACCCCTCCACTTT. Protein: CASRRGGAGNSPLHF.

V and J are TRBV9 and TRBJ2-2, with D perhaps TRBD2 (5 bases). Germline CDR1 reads SGDLS; CDR2 reads YYNGEE. The V end lost 8 bases, the J end lost 3 bases, and 11 bases lay between the germline ends. The CDR3 extends over 13 amino acids. The CDR3 here is CASSRDHTGELFF. CDR3 DNA: TGTGCCAGTTCTCGGGATCACACCGGGGAGCTGTTTTTT.

The chain carries TRBV19 and TRBJ1-5; no firm D call. V lost 3 bases and J 4 bases, leaving 10 bases between the germline ends. This CDR3 is built from 14 residues. The germline CDR1 and CDR2 sequences are LNHDA and SQIVND (reference sequence). The CDR3 protein is CASSMLGKNQPQHF. The DNA of the CDR3 is TGTGCCAGTAGTATGTTAGGGAAGAATCAGCCCCAGCATTTT.

The chain links TRBV10-3 to TRBJ2-7; D is perhaps TRBD2 (7 bases). V lost 5 bases and J lost 3, with 14 bases in between. There are 14 residues in the CDR3. Per the germline V gene, CDR1 is ENHRY and CDR2 is SYGVKD. The DNA for the CDR3 is TGTGCCATCAGTACGACAGGCGGGGGCTACGAGCAGTACTTC. Translating it yields CAISTTGGGYEQYF.

The chain couples TRBV3-1 (or the pseudogene TRBV3-2) to TRBJ1-1; TRBD1 matches at 11 bases. The germline V gene has CDR1 LGHDT and CDR2 YNNKEL (reference sequence). Trimming at V came to 4 bases and at J to 11 bases, leaving 6 bases not matched to a gene. The CDR3 runs 13 residues. The CDR3 bases are TGTGCCAGCAGCCCAGGACAGGGGGCGGGCGCTTTCTTT. Protein: CASSPGQGAGAFF.

The rearrangement uses TRBV4-1 and TRBJ2-7; D ambiguous. CDR3 length: 13 residues. Trimming stripped 0 bases from V and 7 bases from J, with 10 bases between. Looked up from germline, CDR1 is MGHRA and CDR2 is YSYEKL. CDR3 sequence (DNA): TGCGCCAGCAGCCAAGAATCTTTCGAGGAGCAGTACTTC. Protein product: CASSQESFEEQYF.

The chain recombines TRBV28 with TRBJ2-1; unclear D gene. Germline V CDR1 and CDR2: MDHEN, SYDVKM. This CDR3 is 15 amino acids long. V was clipped by 5 bases and J by 2 bases, with 13 bases between them. CDR3 region: CASSPPLGAYNEQFF. The CDR3 nucleotides read TGTGCCAGCAGTCCCCCCCTCGGAGCCTACAATGAGCAGTTCTTC. Based on the CDR3 plus reference TRBV28 and TRBJ2-1, the full variable domain is DVKVTQSSRYLVKRTGEKVFLECVQDMDHENMFWYRQDPGLGLRLIYFSYDVKMKEKGDIPEGYSVSREKKERFSLILESASTNQTSMYLCASSPPLGAYNEQFFGPGTRLTVL.

This clone was observed a single time. The chain couples TRBV27 to TRBJ1-6; 7 nucleotides align to TRBD1. V was clipped by 0 bases and J by 10 bases; unmatched bases: 6. The CDR3 has 15 residues. Germline V gene lookup returns CDR1 MNHEY and CDR2 SMNVEV (reference sequence). Here the CDR3 DNA reads TGTGCCAGCAGTTTATCGGGACAGCCAATATCACCCCTCCACTTT. Its translation: CASSLSGQPISPLHF.

V gene TRBV11-2 combines with J gene TRBJ2-5, with D possibly being TRBD2 (6 bases). The V and J ends lost 3 bases and 4 bases respectively, with 18 bases between them. There are 16 residues in the CDR3. Germline V lookup: CDR1 SGHAT, CDR2 FQNNGV. The DNA for the CDR3 is TGTGCCAGCAGCTTTGGTTTGGGGGGTGGGTCAGAGACCCAGTACTTC. This sequence encodes CASSFGLGGGSETQYF.

V usage is TRBV5-4 and J usage is TRBJ1-1; D gene ambiguous. The CDR3 sequence is 15 residues long. CDR1 is SGHNT, CDR2 YYREEE, per germline (reference sequence). Trimming stripped 3 bases from V and 1 base from J, with 13 bases between. This CDR3 is CASSSKVQSNTEAFF. CDR3 DNA sequence: TGTGCCAGCAGCTCCAAGGTACAATCGAACACTGAAGCTTTCTTT.

This chain uses TRBV6-6 with TRBJ1-4; TRBD1 might be the D (5 bases). The CDR3 totals 15 residues. The germline V and J ends were trimmed by 0 bases and 7 bases, with 12 bases remaining between them. CDR1 MNHNY and CDR2 SVGAGI come from the germline V gene (reference sequence). CDR3 coding DNA: TGTGCCAGCAGTTACTCGTTGGCAGGGCGTGAAAAACTGTTTTTT. This gives the protein CASSYSLAGREKLFF.

The chain recombines TRBV5-1 with TRBJ1-1, with D hard to call. Germline CDR1 is SGHRS and CDR2 is YFSETQ. This CDR3 has 14 amino acids. Trimming took 0 bases from V and 0 from J, leaving 6 bases between them. The CDR3 is CASSLVAVNTEAFF. The DNA of the CDR3 is TGCGCCAGCAGCTTGGTGGCGGTGAACACTGAAGCTTTCTTT.

V and J are TRBV5-1 and TRBJ2-7, with TRBD1 matching over 7 bases. CDR1 is SGHRS, CDR2 YFSETQ, per germline. V gave up 4 bases and J gave up 3 bases; unmatched junction bases: 10. The CDR3 totals 15 residues. In DNA, the CDR3 is TGCGCCAGCAGCCCGGGGTGGGACAGAATCTACGAGCAGTACTTC. It is translated as CASSPGWDRIYEQYF.